This TCR beta chain was observed in a study of OX40 agonist ivuxolimab in advanced cancers. Germline CDR1 is SGHDT and CDR2 is YYEEEE. Trimming took 4 bases from V and 4 from J, leaving 20 bases between them. CDR3 size: 16 residues. Measured with immunoSEQ multiplex PCR; TCRdb has only the in-frame clones, and not every one. The table has fewer than 85,000 clones, approximately 93% seen once. This specimen consisted of CD4+ or CD8+ T cells sorted from blood, obtained in a trial of the OX40 agonist ivuxolimab. This rearrangement joins TRBV5-6 to TRBJ1-2; no clear D. The receptor was isolated from an adult with an advanced solid tumor such as melanoma, head and neck, liver or kidney cancer. DNA of the CDR3: TGTGCCAGCAGCCCAGCGGACTTCATATGGGCCTATGGCTACACCTTC. Translation: CASSPADFIWAYGYTF.